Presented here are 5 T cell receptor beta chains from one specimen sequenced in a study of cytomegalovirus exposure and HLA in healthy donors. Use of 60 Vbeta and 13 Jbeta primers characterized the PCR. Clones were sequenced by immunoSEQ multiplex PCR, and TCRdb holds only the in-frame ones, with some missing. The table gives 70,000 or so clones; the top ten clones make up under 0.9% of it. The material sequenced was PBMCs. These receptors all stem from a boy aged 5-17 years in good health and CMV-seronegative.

DNA for the CDR3: TGTGCCAGCTCACCACTTGGGGGGGCTGGCTATAGCAATCAGCCCCAGCATTTT. This sequence encodes CASSPLGGAGYSNQPQHF. The chain couples TRBV18 to TRBJ1-5; possibly TRBD1 for D (6 bases). Germline CDR1 is KGHSH and CDR2 is LQKENI. This CDR3 has 18 residues. The germline V and J ends were trimmed by 1 base and 0 bases, with 16 bases remaining between them.

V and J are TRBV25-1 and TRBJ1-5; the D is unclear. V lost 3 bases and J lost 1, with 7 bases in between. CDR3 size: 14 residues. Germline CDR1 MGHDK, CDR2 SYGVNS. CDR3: CASSDDTSNQPQHF. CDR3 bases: TGTGCCAGCAGTGATGACACGAGCAATCAGCCCCAGCATTTT. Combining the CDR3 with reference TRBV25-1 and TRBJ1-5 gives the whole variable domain EADIYQTPRYLVIGTGKKITLECSQTMGHDKMYWYQQDPGMELHLIHYSYGVNSTEKGDLSSESTVSRIRTEHFPLTLESARPSHTSQYLCASSDDTSNQPQHFGDGTRLSIL.

CDR3 bases: TGTGCCATCAGGAGCGGCACCGGGGAGCTGTTTTTT. It translates to CAIRSGTGELFF. The chain joins TRBV10-3 to TRBJ2-2; tentative D call: TRBD2 (5 bases). V lost 6 bases to trimming and J lost 4 bases, with 6 bases between them. The CDR3 is 12 amino acids. The germline V gene encodes CDR1 ENHRY and CDR2 SYGVKD.

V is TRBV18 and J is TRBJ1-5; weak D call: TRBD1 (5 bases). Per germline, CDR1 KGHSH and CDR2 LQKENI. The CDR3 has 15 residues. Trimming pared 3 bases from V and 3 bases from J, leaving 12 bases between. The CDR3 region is CASSPQQALNQPQHF. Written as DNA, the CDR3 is TGTGCCAGCTCACCCCAACAGGCCCTCAATCAGCCCCAGCATTTT.

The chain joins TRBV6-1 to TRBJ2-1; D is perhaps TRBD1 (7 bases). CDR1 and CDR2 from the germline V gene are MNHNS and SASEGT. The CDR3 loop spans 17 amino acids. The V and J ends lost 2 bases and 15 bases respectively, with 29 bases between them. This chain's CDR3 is CASSEFRQGGTRGLGFF. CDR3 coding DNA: TGTGCCAGCAGTGAATTCAGACAGGGAGGAACTAGAGGTCTCGGGTTCTTC.